This T cell receptor (beta chain) stems from a study of blood T cell repertoires in COVID-19. The CDR3 extends over 15 amino acids. V was pared by 3 bases and J by 5 bases, with 13 bases between. Germline V gene sequence: CDR1 KGHDR, CDR2 SFDVKD. The count of this clone is one. Clones were sequenced by immunoSEQ multiplex PCR, and TCRdb holds only the in-frame ones, with some missing. The sample has more than 350,000 clones, 85% to 90% seen once. V gene TRBV24-1 combines with J gene TRBJ1-5; D is possibly TRBD1 (6 bases). Sequencing input: PBMCs or T cells enriched from blood (not recorded which). This clonotype was sampled from a woman aged 50 to 60 who had recovered from COVID-19. The CDR3 bases are TGTGCCACCAGTGATACGGACAGTTCACATCAGCCCCAGCATTTT. It codes for CATSDTDSSHQPQHF.